These 5 T cell receptor beta chains share one sample of origin, sequenced in a study of T-cell reconstitution after alpha-beta-depleted transplantation in children. TCRbeta library construction was performed incorporating unique molecular identifiers. Each CDR3 protein gets one entry after TCRdb re-called the PCR reads with MiXCR. The data contain 700,000 to 950,000 distinct CDR3 sequences, 15% to 20% of them singletons. Sequencing was performed on PBMCs, mostly from graft donor cells, taken 360 days after TCRalphabeta/CD19-depleted stem cell transplant. These receptors all stem from a male patient younger than 18 who had a stem cell transplant for acute lymphoblastic leukemia, so the T cells may come from the graft donor.

In its sample, this clonotype was seen many times. The CDR3 here is CAKTYRGEAFF. The CDR3 nucleotides are TGTGCCAAGACATACAGGGGTGAAGCTTTCTTT. The chain combines TRBV12-3 or TRBV12-4 with TRBJ1-1; 7 nucleotides agree with TRBD1. The CDR3 spans 11 residues. V lost 10 bases and J lost 7; bases outside the gene matches: 6.

This chain links TRBV5-1 with TRBJ1-5, with 7 bases aligning to TRBD1. The CDR3 spans 16 residues. The V gene end was trimmed by 4 bases and the J gene end by 7 bases; junction bases not matched to a gene: 14. The germline V gene encodes CDR1 SGHRS and CDR2 YFSETQ. The CDR3 DNA sequence: TGCGCCAGCAGCCTCAGAACAGGGGCCCAAAGGCAGCCCCAGCATTTT. Residues: CASSLRTGAQRQPQHF.

This clonotype turned up a few times. This sequence joins TRBV12-3 or TRBV12-4 and TRBJ2-1; a weak D match, TRBD1 (7 bases). The ends were cut back, 4 bases at V and 9 bases at J, with 22 bases in the middle. The CDR3 extends over 16 amino acids. The DNA of the CDR3 is TGTGCCAGCAGTTCGGTGTATAGCGGAGGGGGCCCTGAGCAGTTCTTC. Encoded protein: CASSSVYSGGGPEQFF.

The chain employs TRBV7-2 and TRBJ1-2; D is perhaps TRBD1 (5 bases). This CDR3 has 15 residues. CDR1 and CDR2 from the germline V gene are SGHTA and FQGNSA. V lost 4 bases, J lost 6 bases, and 18 bases lay in between. The CDR3 bases are TGTGCCAGCAGCTCAAAACCAGGGACCTTGGATGGCTACACCTTC. This gives the protein CASSSKPGTLDGYTF.

The chain links TRBV10-1 to TRBJ2-1; 12 bases match TRBD2. The CDR3 consists of 15 residues. The ends lost 3 bases at V and 9 bases at J; junction bases unmatched: 6. CDR1 is WNHNN, CDR2 SYGVQD, per germline (reference sequence). The CDR3 loop is CASSERLAGAGEQFF. The CDR3 DNA is TGCGCCAGCAGTGAAAGACTAGCGGGAGCTGGTGAGCAGTTCTTC.